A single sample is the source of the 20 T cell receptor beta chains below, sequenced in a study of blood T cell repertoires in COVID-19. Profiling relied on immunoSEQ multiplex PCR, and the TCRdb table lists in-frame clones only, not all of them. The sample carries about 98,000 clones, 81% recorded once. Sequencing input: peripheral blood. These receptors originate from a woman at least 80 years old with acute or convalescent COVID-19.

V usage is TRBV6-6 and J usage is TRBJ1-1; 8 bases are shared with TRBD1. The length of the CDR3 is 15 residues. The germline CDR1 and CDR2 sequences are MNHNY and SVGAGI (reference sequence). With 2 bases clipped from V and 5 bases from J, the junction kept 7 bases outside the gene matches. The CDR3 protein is CASSYPGQGGTEAFF. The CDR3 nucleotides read TGTGCCAGCAGTTACCCTGGACAGGGTGGGACTGAAGCTTTCTTT.

The CDR3 reads CASSVVPHPGTGNSPLHF. DNA of the CDR3: TGTGCCAGCAGCGTAGTGCCCCATCCGGGGACAGGGAATTCACCCCTCCACTTT. The chain carries TRBV9 and TRBJ1-6, with 9 nucleotides matching TRBD1. After removal of 0 bases from V and 7 bases from J, the junction contained 11 bases not matched to a gene. In germline, CDR1 is SGDLS, CDR2 YYNGEE. The CDR3 has 18 residues.

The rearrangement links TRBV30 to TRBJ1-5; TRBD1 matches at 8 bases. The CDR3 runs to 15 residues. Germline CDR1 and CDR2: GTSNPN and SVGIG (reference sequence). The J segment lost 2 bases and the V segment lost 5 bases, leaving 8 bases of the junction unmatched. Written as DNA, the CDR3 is TGTGCCTGGCAGCAGGGGGCTATTGGCAATCAGCCCCAGCATTTT. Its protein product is CAWQQGAIGNQPQHF.

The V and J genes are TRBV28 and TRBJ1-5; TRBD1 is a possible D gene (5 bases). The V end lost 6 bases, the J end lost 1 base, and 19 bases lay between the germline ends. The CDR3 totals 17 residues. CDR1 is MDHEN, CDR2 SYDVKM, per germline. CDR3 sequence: CASRHDLGQGSNQPQHF. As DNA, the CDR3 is TGTGCCAGCAGACACGATCTGGGGCAGGGAAGCAATCAGCCCCAGCATTTT.

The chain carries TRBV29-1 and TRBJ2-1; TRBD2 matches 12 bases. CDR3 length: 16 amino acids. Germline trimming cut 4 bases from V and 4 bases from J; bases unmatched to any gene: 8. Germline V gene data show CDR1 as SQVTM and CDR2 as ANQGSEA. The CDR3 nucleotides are TGCAGCGTTGTCCTAGCGGGGGGGCCTTGGTACAATGAGCAGTTCTTC. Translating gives CSVVLAGGPWYNEQFF.

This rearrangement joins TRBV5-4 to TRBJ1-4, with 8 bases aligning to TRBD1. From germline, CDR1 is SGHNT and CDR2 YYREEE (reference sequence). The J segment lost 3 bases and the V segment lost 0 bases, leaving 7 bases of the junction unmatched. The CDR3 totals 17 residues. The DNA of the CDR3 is TGTGCCAGCAGCTTGGGGGGCAGGGGGCAGTCTAATGAAAAACTGTTTTTT. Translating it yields CASSLGGRGQSNEKLFF. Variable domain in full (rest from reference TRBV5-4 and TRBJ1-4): ETGVTQSPTHLIKTRGQQVTLRCSSQSGHNTVSWYQQALGQGPQFIFQYYREEENGRGNFPPRFSGLQFPNYSSELNVNALELDDSALYLCASSLGGRGQSNEKLFFGSGTQLSVL.

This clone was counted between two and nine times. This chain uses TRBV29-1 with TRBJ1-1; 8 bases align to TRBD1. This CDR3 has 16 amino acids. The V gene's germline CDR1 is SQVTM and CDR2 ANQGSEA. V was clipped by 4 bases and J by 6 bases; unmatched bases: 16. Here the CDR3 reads CSVARQGKGSLAEAFF. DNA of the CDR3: TGCAGCGTTGCTCGACAGGGGAAAGGTTCCCTGGCTGAAGCTTTCTTT.

The CDR3 region has the DNA TGTGCCAGCAGCTTGGACGGGTACGAGCAGTACGTC. This gives the protein CASSLDGYEQYV. The rearrangement links TRBV5-4 to TRBJ2-7; no reliable D call. V shed 0 bases and J shed 4 bases, with 5 bases lying between them. Germline-derived CDR1 and CDR2 are SGHNT and YYREEE (reference sequence). The CDR3 sequence is 12 residues long.

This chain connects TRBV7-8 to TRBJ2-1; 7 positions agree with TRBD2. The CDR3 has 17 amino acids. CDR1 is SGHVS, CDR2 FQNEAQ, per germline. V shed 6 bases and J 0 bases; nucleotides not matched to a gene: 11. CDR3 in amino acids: CASSRGGGFSSYNEQFF. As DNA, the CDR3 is TGTGCCAGCAGTCGGGGCGGGGGATTCAGCTCCTACAATGAGCAGTTCTTC.

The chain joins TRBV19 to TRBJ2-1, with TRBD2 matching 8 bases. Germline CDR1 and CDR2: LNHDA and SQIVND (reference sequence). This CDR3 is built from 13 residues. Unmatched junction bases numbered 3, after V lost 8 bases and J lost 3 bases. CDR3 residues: CASSGTSYNEQFF. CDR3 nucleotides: TGTGCCAGTTCCGGGACTAGCTACAATGAGCAGTTCTTC.

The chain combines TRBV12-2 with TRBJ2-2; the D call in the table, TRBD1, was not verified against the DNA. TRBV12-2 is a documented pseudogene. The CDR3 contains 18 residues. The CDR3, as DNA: TGTGCAAGTCGCGGTTGCCCCGGGGTGGGGGCAAACACCGGGGAGCTGTTTTTT. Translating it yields CASRGCPGVGANTGELFF.

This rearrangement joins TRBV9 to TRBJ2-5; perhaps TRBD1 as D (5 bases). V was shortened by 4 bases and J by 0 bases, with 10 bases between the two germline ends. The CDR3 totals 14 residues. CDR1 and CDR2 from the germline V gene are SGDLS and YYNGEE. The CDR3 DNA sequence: TGTGCCAGCAGCCCACGACAGTACCAAGAGACCCAGTACTTC. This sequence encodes CASSPRQYQETQYF.

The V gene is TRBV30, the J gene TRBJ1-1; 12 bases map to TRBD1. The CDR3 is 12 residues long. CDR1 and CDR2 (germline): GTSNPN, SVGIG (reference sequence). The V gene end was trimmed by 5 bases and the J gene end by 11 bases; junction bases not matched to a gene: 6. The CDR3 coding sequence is TGTGCCTGGGGGACAGGGGGCGAGTGGGCTTTCTTT. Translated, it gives CAWGTGGEWAFF.

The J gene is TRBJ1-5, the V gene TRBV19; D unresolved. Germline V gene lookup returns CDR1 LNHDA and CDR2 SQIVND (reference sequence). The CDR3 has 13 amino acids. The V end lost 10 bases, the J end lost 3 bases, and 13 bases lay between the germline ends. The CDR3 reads CATAGSHNQPQHF. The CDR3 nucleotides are TGTGCCACCGCCGGGTCCCACAATCAGCCCCAGCATTTT.

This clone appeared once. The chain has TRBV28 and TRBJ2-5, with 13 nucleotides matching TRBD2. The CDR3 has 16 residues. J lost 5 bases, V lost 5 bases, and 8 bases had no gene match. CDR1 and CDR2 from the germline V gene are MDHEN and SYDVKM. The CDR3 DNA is TGTGCCAGCAGTATAAGGACTAGCGGGGGAGTCGAGACCCAGTACTTC. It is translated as CASSIRTSGGVETQYF.

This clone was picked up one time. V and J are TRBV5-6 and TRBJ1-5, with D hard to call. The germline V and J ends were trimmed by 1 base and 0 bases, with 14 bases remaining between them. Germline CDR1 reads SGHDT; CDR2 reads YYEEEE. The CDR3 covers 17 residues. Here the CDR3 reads CASSLYETGYSNQPQHF. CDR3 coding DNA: TGTGCCAGCAGCTTGTATGAGACGGGTTATAGCAATCAGCCCCAGCATTTT. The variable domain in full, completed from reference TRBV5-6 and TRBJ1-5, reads DAGVTQSPTHLIKTRGQQVTLRCSPKSGHDTVSWYQQALGQGPQFIFQYYEEEERQRGNFPDRFSGHQFPNYSSELNVNALLLGDSALYLCASSLYETGYSNQPQHFGDGTRLSIL.

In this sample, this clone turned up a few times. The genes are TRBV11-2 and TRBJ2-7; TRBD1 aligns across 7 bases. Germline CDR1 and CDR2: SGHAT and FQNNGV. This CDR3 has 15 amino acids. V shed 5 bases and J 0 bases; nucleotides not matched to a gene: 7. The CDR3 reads CASSRWGQSSYEQYV. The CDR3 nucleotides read TGTGCCAGCAGCCGCTGGGGACAGAGCTCCTACGAGCAGTACGTC.

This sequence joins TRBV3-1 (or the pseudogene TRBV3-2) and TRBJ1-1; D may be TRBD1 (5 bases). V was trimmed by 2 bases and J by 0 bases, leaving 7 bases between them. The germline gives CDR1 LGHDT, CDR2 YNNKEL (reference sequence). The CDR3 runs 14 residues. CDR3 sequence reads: CASSQRGMNTEAFF. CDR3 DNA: TGTGCCAGCAGCCAACGGGGGATGAACACTGAAGCTTTCTTT.

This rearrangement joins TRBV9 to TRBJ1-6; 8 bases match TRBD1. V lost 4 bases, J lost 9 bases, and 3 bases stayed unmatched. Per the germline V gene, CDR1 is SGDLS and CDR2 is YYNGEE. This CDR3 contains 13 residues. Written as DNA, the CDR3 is TGTGCCAGCAGCCAGGACAGGGCTTCACCCCTCCACTTT. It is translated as CASSQDRASPLHF.

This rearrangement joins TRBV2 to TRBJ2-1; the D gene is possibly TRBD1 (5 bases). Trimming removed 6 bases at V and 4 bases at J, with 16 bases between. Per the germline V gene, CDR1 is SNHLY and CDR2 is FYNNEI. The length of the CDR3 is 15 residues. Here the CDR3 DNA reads TGTGCCAGCAGCGTTGACAGACAAAGATACAATGAGCAGTTCTTC. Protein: CASSVDRQRYNEQFF.